A single sample is the source of the 26 T cell receptor beta chains below, sequenced in a study of blood T cells in healthy people across ages. Next came a second PCR, run for 7 to 11 cycles, which used a sample-barcoded 5' primer along with a J-beta primer mix. TCRdb processed the 5' RACE reads anew with MiXCR; each CDR3 protein has one entry. The data show 800,000 to 1,000,000 distinct CDR3 sequences, around 48% seen once. Sample: blood. These receptors came from a man aged 30-40 years in good health.

This clonotype was counted a few times. Here the CDR3 DNA reads TGTGCCAGCGGAAAGTTGAATACGCAGTATTTT. Translated: CASGKLNTQYF. V and J are TRBV12-3 or TRBV12-4 and TRBJ2-3, with D hard to call. The CDR3 covers 11 residues. V dropped 8 bases and J dropped 7 bases, with 10 bases sitting between them.

This rearrangement joins TRBV27 to TRBJ2-3; the D is unclear. Germline CDR1 is MNHEY and CDR2 is SMNVEV (reference sequence). V was cut by 6 bases and J by 6 bases, with 10 bases left in between. The CDR3 is made up of 12 amino acids. The chain's CDR3 is CASRGRPDTQYF. In DNA form, the CDR3 reads TGTGCCAGCAGGGGTAGGCCTGATACGCAGTATTTT.

The chain is built from TRBV5-5 and TRBJ1-5, with 10 bases matching TRBD1. Germline CDR1 SGHKS, CDR2 YYEKEE (reference sequence). The CDR3 consists of 17 residues. V shed 3 bases and J 5 bases; nucleotides not matched to a gene: 11. The CDR3 region is CASSWGSTGGAYQPQHF. The CDR3 DNA follows: TGTGCCAGCAGCTGGGGGTCGACAGGGGGCGCGTATCAGCCCCAGCATTTT. The full variable domain, its missing parts supplied by reference TRBV5-5 and TRBJ1-5, is DAGVTQSPTHLIKTRGQQVTLRCSPISGHKSVSWYQQVLGQGPQFIFQYYEKEERGRGNFPDRFSARQFPNYSSELNVNALLLGDSALYLCASSWGSTGGAYQPQHFGDGTRLSIL.

The chain combines TRBV20-1 with TRBJ2-7, with D uncertain. Germline loops: CDR1 DFQATT, CDR2 SNEGSKA (reference sequence). The V gene lost 4 bases and the J gene lost 0 bases, with 13 bases spanning the gap. This CDR3 has 14 amino acids. The CDR3 bases are TGCAGTGCTAATTCCTGGTCGAGCTCCTACGAGCAGTACTTC. This sequence encodes CSANSWSSSYEQYF.

The chain carries TRBV27 and TRBJ2-5, with a tentative D call TRBD1 (6 bases). With the DNA end fitting TRBJ2-7 better, the J assignment may be wrong. CDR3 length: 13 residues. Looked up from germline, CDR1 is MNHEY and CDR2 is SMNVEV (reference sequence). CDR3 nucleotide sequence: TGTGCCAGCAGTTTATCGACAGGCCACGAGCAGTACTTC. It specifies CASSLSTGHEQYF.

The chain couples TRBV20-1 to TRBJ2-7; the match to TRBD2 covers 7 bases. V lost 0 bases, J lost 0 bases, and 5 bases stayed unmatched. CDR3 length equals 15 residues. The germline gives CDR1 DFQATT, CDR2 SNEGSKA (reference sequence). CDR3 in amino acids: CSARDPASGSYEQYF. The CDR3 DNA reads TGCAGTGCTAGAGATCCGGCTAGCGGCTCCTACGAGCAGTACTTC.

The genes are TRBV24-1 and TRBJ2-3; the match to TRBD2 covers 10 bases. The germline CDR1 and CDR2 sequences are KGHDR and SFDVKD. Trimming cost V 7 bases and J 6 bases; bases outside gene matches: 12. The CDR3 has 16 residues. CDR3 nucleotides: TGTGCCACCAGCCCCAGGACTAGCGGCGCCCTTGATACGCAGTATTTT. Encoded protein: CATSPRTSGALDTQYF.

Concerning this clonotype itself: The junction departs from germline at one end; a sequencing error may be responsible. The gene calls are TRBV5-1 and TRBJ1-6, with D maybe TRBD1 (5 bases). This CDR3 spans 18 amino acids. Germline V gene sequence: CDR1 SGHRS, CDR2 YFSETQ. The CDR3 region is CASSSTVSTSSCNSPLHF. The DNA for the CDR3 is TGCGCCAGCAGCTCGACAGTTTCTACTAGCTCCTGTAATTCACCCCTCCACTTT.

The V call is TRBV29-1, the J call TRBJ2-2, with TRBD1 matching 10 bases. CDR1 and CDR2 (germline): SQVTM, ANQGSEA. Trimming cost V 6 bases and J 0 bases; bases outside gene matches: 4. The CDR3 has 15 amino acids. CDR3: CSVTGGDTNTGELFF. DNA of the CDR3: TGCAGCGTGACAGGGGGCGATACGAACACCGGGGAGCTGTTTTTT.

In this sample, this clonotype turned up once. The CDR3 sequence is CASSRRLAGSYNEQFF. The DNA for the CDR3 is TGTGCCAGCAGCCGACGACTAGCGGGGTCCTACAATGAGCAGTTCTTC. The chain recombines TRBV3-1 with TRBJ2-1; 11 bases are a match to TRBD2. The CDR3 length is 16 residues. Germline V gives CDR1 LGHDT, CDR2 YNNKEL (reference sequence). With V trimmed by 4 bases and J by 1 base, 3 bases remained unmatched.

This clonotype has only a few counts. V gene TRBV10-3 combines with J gene TRBJ1-1; D is unresolved. Germline CDR1 ENHRY, CDR2 SYGVKD. V was pared by 2 bases and J by 4 bases, with 5 bases between. CDR3 length: 12 residues. CDR3 coding DNA: TGTGCCATCAGTGAGGTGGCCACTGAAGCTTTCTTT. This translates into CAISEVATEAFF.

V is TRBV7-2 and J is TRBJ2-5, with 7 bases lining up with TRBD2. Germline V gives CDR1 SGHTA, CDR2 FQGNSA. The CDR3 extends over 16 amino acids. J lost 11 bases, V lost 4 bases, and 19 bases had no gene match. As DNA, the CDR3 is TGTGCCAGCAGCTCGCGACCAGCGGGGTCCTACAATGAGCAGTACTTC. The encoded protein is CASSSRPAGSYNEQYF.

The rearrangement links TRBV4-3 to TRBJ2-5, with unresolved D. The J call may be faulty, since TRBJ2-7 better matches the DNA end. The CDR3 has 16 residues. Germline V gene sequence: CDR1 LGHNA, CDR2 YSLEER. The CDR3 DNA reads TGCGCCAGCAGCCAAGAATTCATGGGTCCTGCCCACGAGCAGTACTTC. Encoded protein: CASSQEFMGPAHEQYF.

The gene calls are TRBV19 and TRBJ1-1; possible D gene TRBD1, 5 bases. Trimming stripped 6 bases from V and 0 bases from J, with 14 bases between. Germline V lookup: CDR1 LNHDA, CDR2 SQIVND (reference sequence). This CDR3 region has 15 residues. CDR3 coding DNA: TGTGCCAGTAGGTCGGGGGGTTATATGAACACTGAAGCTTTCTTT. This encodes CASRSGGYMNTEAFF.

The rearrangement links TRBV6-5 to TRBJ1-1; D possibly corresponds to TRBD1 (5 bases). This CDR3 comprises 10 residues. Trimming shortened V by 6 bases and J by 10 bases, and 9 bases separated the two germline ends. Looked up from germline, CDR1 is MNHEY and CDR2 is SVGAGI. CDR3 coding DNA: TGTGCCAGCAGGGGCCAGGGAGCTTTCTTT. Translated, it gives CASRGQGAFF.

The rearrangement links TRBV5-1 to TRBJ2-1; 9 bases are shared with TRBD1. This CDR3 is 14 amino acids long. Unmatched junction bases numbered 6, after V lost 3 bases and J lost 8 bases. The germline gives CDR1 SGHRS, CDR2 YFSETQ. The CDR3 sequence is CASSSGQGEHEQFF. Here the CDR3 DNA reads TGCGCCAGCAGCTCGGGACAGGGTGAGCATGAGCAGTTCTTC.

The genes are TRBV4-3 and TRBJ1-1, with D uncertain. CDR1 and CDR2 from the germline V gene are LGHNA and YSLEER. Trimming cost V 0 bases and J 1 base, with 12 bases left between them. CDR3 length equals 16 residues. Here the CDR3 DNA reads TGCGCCAGCAGCCAAGATGTAGAGGGCGGGAACACTGAAGCTTTCTTT. This gives the protein CASSQDVEGGNTEAFF.

The V gene is TRBV6-2 or TRBV6-3, the J gene TRBJ2-5; a possible D gene is TRBD2 (6 bases). The CDR3 covers 11 residues. Germline-derived CDR1 and CDR2 are MNHEY and SVGEGT. The V and J ends lost 1 base and 11 bases respectively, with 8 bases between them. CDR3 protein: CASSYYGGQYF. Written as DNA, the CDR3 is TGTGCCAGCAGTTACTACGGAGGGCAGTACTTC.

This sequence joins TRBV6-2 or TRBV6-3 and TRBJ1-1, with D unresolved. CDR1 and CDR2 (germline): MNHEY, SVGEGT. The CDR3 is made up of 13 amino acids. V was trimmed by 2 bases and J by 4 bases, leaving 8 bases between them. CDR3 in DNA: TGTGCCAGCAGTTACATCGGGAGCACTGAAGCTTTCTTT. Protein product: CASSYIGSTEAFF.

The chain is built from TRBV6-1 and TRBJ2-3, with D hard to call. Trimming pared 8 bases from V and 2 bases from J, leaving 11 bases between. The CDR3 contains 13 residues. In germline, CDR1 is MNHNS, CDR2 SASEGT. CDR3 DNA sequence: TGTGCCAGCGAGACATCCTCCACAGATACGCAGTATTTT. Translating it yields CASETSSTDTQYF.

The chain couples TRBV2 to TRBJ2-3; 7 positions match TRBD2. V was clipped by 4 bases and J by 0 bases; unmatched bases: 7. The CDR3 sequence is 16 residues long. Germline CDR1 reads SNHLY; CDR2 reads FYNNEI. Here the CDR3 reads CASSATRRGSTDTQYF. The CDR3, as DNA: TGTGCCAGCAGTGCGACTCGGCGGGGGAGCACAGATACGCAGTATTTT.

This clonotype turned up a few times. This chain's CDR3 is CASSSKRDRELNEQYF. Written as DNA, the CDR3 is TGTGCCAGCAGCAGCAAGAGGGACAGGGAGTTGAACGAGCAGTACTTC. The J gene is TRBJ2-7, the V gene TRBV21-1; the tabulated D call, TRBD1, remains unverified against the DNA. TRBV21-1 is marked as a pseudogene. There are 16 residues in the CDR3.

This clonotype occurred many times. This chain connects TRBV14 to TRBJ2-5; 11 bases are shared with TRBD2. Germline CDR1 is SGHDN and CDR2 is FVKESK. The V gene end was trimmed by 3 bases and the J gene end by 5 bases; junction bases not matched to a gene: 5. This CDR3 has 15 residues. The DNA for the CDR3 is TGTGCCAGCAGCCATAGCGGGGGGGCATTGGAGACCCAGTACTTC. Encoded protein: CASSHSGGALETQYF. Variable domain in full (rest from reference TRBV14 and TRBJ2-5): EAGVTQFPSHSVIEKGQTVTLRCDPISGHDNLYWYRRVMGKEIKFLLHFVKESKQDESGMPNNRFLAERTGGTYSTLKVQPAELEDSGVYFCASSHSGGALETQYFGPGTRLLVL.

The chain combines TRBV28 with TRBJ1-6; D is unclear. The CDR3 extends over 15 amino acids. CDR1 and CDR2 (germline): MDHEN, SYDVKM. The V gene lost 2 bases and the J gene lost 4 bases, with 9 bases spanning the gap. The CDR3 coding sequence is TGTGCCAGCAGTTTAGACCCCAGGTATAATTCACCCCTCCACTTT. Its translation: CASSLDPRYNSPLHF.

The rearrangement uses TRBV3-1 and TRBJ2-1; 9 positions agree with TRBD2. V lost 0 bases and J lost 0; bases outside the gene matches: 15. The CDR3 has 21 amino acids. The germline CDR1 and CDR2 sequences are LGHDT and YNNKEL (reference sequence). CDR3 region: CASSQDSLLAGYLSSYNEQFF. The CDR3 DNA reads as TGTGCCAGCAGCCAAGACTCCTTACTAGCGGGTTACCTTAGCTCCTACAATGAGCAGTTCTTC.

This chain links TRBV12-3 or TRBV12-4 with TRBJ2-3, with 9 bases aligning to TRBD2. J gave up 2 bases and V 5 bases, and 11 bases lay outside the gene matches. This CDR3 is 17 amino acids long. The CDR3 spells CASSTRSSGNPTDTQYF. The CDR3 nucleotides read TGTGCCAGCAGTACGCGATCTAGCGGGAACCCCACAGATACGCAGTATTTT.